This entry lists 25 T cell receptor beta chains sequenced from one sample in a study of T cell responses to AZD1222 COVID-19 vaccine. Sequencing used immunoSEQ multiplex PCR; TCRdb keeps in-frame clones, though not all of them. This table holds around 130,000 clones, 86% found once. Sequencing was performed on peripheral blood, taken on day 0 of AZD1222 vaccination. All receptors derive from an adult in good health.

V and J are TRBV19 and TRBJ2-5, with D possibly matching TRBD2 (6 bases). Germline CDR1 and CDR2: LNHDA and SQIVND (reference sequence). This CDR3 spans 15 amino acids. The ends were cut back, 7 bases at V and 4 bases at J, with 19 bases in the middle. The CDR3 DNA reads TGTGCCAGTACCAGTTCATCCAGGAGGGGAGAGACCCAGTACTTC. Translating it yields CASTSSSRRGETQYF.

The chain employs TRBV28 and TRBJ2-1; 11 bases align to TRBD1. Germline values: CDR1 MDHEN, CDR2 SYDVKM. V shed 3 bases and J 8 bases; nucleotides not matched to a gene: 6. This CDR3 spans 15 amino acids. CDR3 nucleotides: TGTGCCAGCAGTTTCAGGGACAGGGGGACTCATGAGCAGTTCTTC. It translates to CASSFRDRGTHEQFF.

This clone was observed a handful of times. The chain has TRBV27 and TRBJ1-2; no reliable D call. The length of the CDR3 is 15 residues. Trimming pared 3 bases from V and 0 bases from J, leaving 11 bases between. Germline CDR1 is MNHEY and CDR2 is SMNVEV (reference sequence). CDR3 in amino acids: CASSFHGRSNYGYTF. The CDR3 DNA sequence: TGTGCCAGCAGTTTTCACGGGAGATCTAACTATGGCTACACCTTC.

V is TRBV6-5 and J is TRBJ2-7, with TRBD1 matching 7 bases. The ends lost 4 bases at V and 3 bases at J; junction bases unmatched: 0. CDR3 length equals 12 residues. Germline CDR1 is MNHEY and CDR2 is SVGAGI. The CDR3 is CASSWTGYEQYF. The CDR3 DNA reads as TGTGCCAGCAGTTGGACAGGCTACGAGCAGTACTTC.

V usage is TRBV19 and J usage is TRBJ1-3; D uncertain. Germline lookup yields CDR1 LNHDA and CDR2 SQIVND (reference sequence). The CDR3 sequence is 14 residues long. The ends were cut back, 3 bases at V and 1 base at J, with 7 bases in the middle. For the CDR3, the DNA is TGTGCCAGTAGTATGGACGAGTCTGGAAACACCATATATTTT. Amino acids: CASSMDESGNTIYF.

The chain joins TRBV30 to TRBJ1-2, with D possibly matching TRBD1 (6 bases). This CDR3 region has 15 residues. V was cut by 0 bases and J by 8 bases, with 19 bases left in between. CDR1 is GTSNPN and CDR2 is SVGIG in the germline V gene (reference sequence). DNA of the CDR3: TGTGCCTGGAGTGTACTAGGGGGGCTGAGTGAAGGCTACACCTTC. Translated: CAWSVLGGLSEGYTF.

The chain uses TRBV7-2 and TRBJ2-5; TRBD2 aligns across 8 bases. The length of the CDR3 is 16 residues. The trim removed 1 base at V and 0 bases at J, leaving 4 bases unmatched. Germline V lookup: CDR1 SGHTA, CDR2 FQGNSA. CDR3 in amino acids: CASSLGSSGNQETQYF. DNA for the CDR3: TGTGCCAGCAGCTTAGGGAGTAGCGGGAACCAAGAGACCCAGTACTTC.

V and J are TRBV3-1 (or the pseudogene TRBV3-2) and TRBJ2-5, with a possible D match to TRBD2 (6 bases). V lost 6 bases to trimming and J lost 1 base, with 18 bases between them. This CDR3 spans 16 amino acids. Germline V gene lookup returns CDR1 LGHDT and CDR2 YNNKEL (reference sequence). The CDR3 DNA reads as TGTGCCAGCAGTAACTCGGGGGTGTGGCCCCAAGAGACCCAGTACTTC. It translates to CASSNSGVWPQETQYF.

The chain is built from TRBV5-4 and TRBJ1-2, with D tentatively TRBD1 (5 bases). Looked up from germline, CDR1 is SGHNT and CDR2 is YYREEE (reference sequence). V shed 4 bases and J shed 2 bases, with 12 bases lying between them. The CDR3 runs to 14 residues. Written as DNA, the CDR3 is TGTGCCAGCAGCCATGACGGGGGAAACTATGGCTACACCTTC. Amino acid sequence: CASSHDGGNYGYTF.

This rearrangement joins TRBV5-1 to TRBJ2-7, with D tentatively TRBD2 (6 bases). V was pared by 0 bases and J by 0 bases, with 10 bases between. The germline V gene encodes CDR1 SGHRS and CDR2 YFSETQ. This CDR3 contains 15 residues. The CDR3 nucleotides read TGCGCCAGCAGCTTGGACGCGGGGAGCTCCTACGAGCAGTACTTC. It translates to CASSLDAGSSYEQYF.

This sequence joins TRBV23-1 and TRBJ1-1; TRBD1 matches at 7 bases. TRBV23-1 belongs to the ORF category, with a function that is uncertain. The ends lost 8 bases at V and 1 base at J; junction bases unmatched: 10. The CDR3 sequence is 15 residues long. The CDR3 region has the DNA TGCGCCAGCGGGATTAACAGGGGTTGGAACACTGAAGCTTTCTTT. Protein: CASGINRGWNTEAFF.

The chain is built from TRBV6-5 and TRBJ1-1; TRBD1 agrees at 7 bases. This CDR3 region has 15 residues. After removal of 6 bases from V and 5 bases from J, the junction contained 12 bases not matched to a gene. Per the germline V gene, CDR1 is MNHEY and CDR2 is SVGAGI. The DNA of the CDR3 is TGTGCCAGCAGCATAACCCCAGGGGGTTGGACTGAAGCTTTCTTT. This codes for CASSITPGGWTEAFF.

The chain has TRBV9 and TRBJ1-6, with 7 bases matching TRBD1. Unmatched junction bases numbered 6, after V lost 0 bases and J lost 9 bases. CDR1 is SGDLS and CDR2 is YYNGEE in the germline V gene. The CDR3 covers 15 residues. This CDR3 is CASSVAQGGGSPLHF. In nucleotides, the CDR3 is TGTGCCAGCAGCGTAGCTCAAGGGGGCGGTTCACCCCTCCACTTT.

This chain connects TRBV21-1 to TRBJ2-6; TRBD1 is the table's D call, not checked against the DNA. TRBV21-1 is annotated as a pseudogene. The CDR3 sequence is 18 residues long. This CDR3 is CASGRTGTGGNGANVLTF. CDR3 nucleotides: TGTGCCAGCGGGAGGACCGGGACAGGGGGAAACGGGGCCAACGTCCTGACTTTC.

V and J are TRBV5-1 and TRBJ2-2; D ambiguous. Per the germline V gene, CDR1 is SGHRS and CDR2 is YFSETQ. CDR3 length: 13 amino acids. Deletions cut 2 bases from V and 1 base from J, with 3 bases between. DNA of the CDR3: TGCGCCAGCAGCTTCGGGAACACCGGGGAGCTGTTTTTT. Protein: CASSFGNTGELFF. Based on the CDR3 plus reference TRBV5-1 and TRBJ2-2, the full variable domain is KAGVTQTPRYLIKTRGQQVTLSCSPISGHRSVSWYQQTPGQGLQFLFEYFSETQRNKGNFPGRFSGRQFSNSRSEMNVSTLELGDSALYLCASSFGNTGELFFGEGSRLTVL.

The chain carries TRBV11-3 and TRBJ2-3; a weak D match, TRBD2 (6 bases). V shed 4 bases and J shed 1 base, with 21 bases lying between them. The CDR3 runs to 18 residues. Germline lookup yields CDR1 SGHNT and CDR2 YENEEA. The CDR3 DNA reads as TGTGCCAGCAGCTCTTCCCTGTTGGGTAGCGGAGGCACAGATACGCAGTATTTT. Encoded protein: CASSSSLLGSGGTDTQYF.

V and J are TRBV11-2 and TRBJ2-3; 12 nucleotides align to TRBD1. CDR3 length: 15 amino acids. Germline CDR1 reads SGHAT; CDR2 reads FQNNGV. Germline trimming cut 5 bases from V and 7 bases from J; bases unmatched to any gene: 7. In DNA form, the CDR3 reads TGTGCCAGCAGCCCCGGGACAGGGGGCTCTTATACGCAGTATTTT. Its protein is CASSPGTGGSYTQYF.

The rearrangement links TRBV5-8 to TRBJ2-7; D is uncertain. Trimming took off 0 bases at V and 0 bases at J, with 10 bases between the two ends. The CDR3 contains 15 residues. Per the germline V gene, CDR1 is SGHTS and CDR2 is YDEGEE. CDR3 in amino acids: CASSLGTVYSYEQYF. DNA for the CDR3: TGTGCCAGCAGCTTGGGGACCGTTTACTCCTACGAGCAGTACTTC.

V is TRBV13 and J is TRBJ1-6; no firm D call. CDR3 length: 15 residues. In germline, CDR1 is PRHDT, CDR2 FYEKMQ (reference sequence). Trimming took off 1 base at V and 5 bases at J, with 9 bases between the two ends. The CDR3 DNA reads as TGTGCCAGCAGCTTAGTTTTGGGCGATAATTCACCCCTCCACTTT. Its translation is CASSLVLGDNSPLHF.

The rearrangement links TRBV4-3 to TRBJ2-3; unclear D gene. CDR1 LGHNA and CDR2 YSLEER come from the germline V gene. The CDR3 spans 15 residues. V lost 2 bases and J 4 bases, leaving 13 bases between the germline ends. The CDR3 region has the DNA TGCGCCAGCAGCCAATCGTATGGATTCGCAGATACGCAGTATTTT. This translates into CASSQSYGFADTQYF.

The chain uses TRBV7-9 and TRBJ1-3; no clear D. The CDR3 spans 15 residues. The germline V and J ends were trimmed by 3 bases and 0 bases, with 9 bases remaining between them. CDR1 SEHNR and CDR2 FQNEAQ come from the germline V gene (reference sequence). This chain's CDR3 is CASSFGRNSGNTIYF. The CDR3 DNA reads as TGTGCCAGCAGCTTCGGACGGAACTCTGGAAACACCATATATTTT.

The genes are TRBV10-2 and TRBJ1-5, with a tentative D call TRBD1 (5 bases). V was trimmed by 4 bases and J by 5 bases, leaving 9 bases between them. This CDR3 contains 13 residues. The V gene's germline CDR1 is WSHSY and CDR2 SAAADI. The CDR3 bases are TGCGCCAGCAGTGTAGGCAGGGATCAGCCCCAGCATTTT. Protein product: CASSVGRDQPQHF.

V is TRBV14 and J is TRBJ2-2; D gene uncertain. Trimming stripped 4 bases from V and 7 bases from J, with 7 bases between. Germline lookup yields CDR1 SGHDN and CDR2 FVKESK. The CDR3 consists of 12 residues. CDR3 loop: CASSPIGGELFF. DNA for the CDR3: TGTGCCAGCAGCCCCATTGGCGGGGAGCTGTTTTTT.

The genes are TRBV6-2 or TRBV6-3 and TRBJ1-1; 8 nucleotides line up with TRBD1. Germline-derived CDR1 and CDR2 are MNHEY and SVGEGT. CDR3 length: 17 amino acids. J gave up 2 bases and V 4 bases, and 12 bases lay outside the gene matches. CDR3 region: CASSSPTGGFANTEAFF. The CDR3 nucleotides are TGTGCCAGCAGTTCGCCCACAGGGGGATTCGCCAACACTGAAGCTTTCTTT.

The CDR3 region has the DNA TGCGCCAGCAGTGGACAGGGTGGGGTCTCTGGGGCCAACGTCCTGACTTTC. It encodes CASSGQGGVSGANVLTF. The chain has TRBV10-2 and TRBJ2-6; 7 nucleotides align to TRBD1. Germline V gives CDR1 WSHSY, CDR2 SAAADI. The V and J ends lost 4 bases and 0 bases, in that order; junction bases with no gene match: 6. The CDR3 consists of 17 residues.